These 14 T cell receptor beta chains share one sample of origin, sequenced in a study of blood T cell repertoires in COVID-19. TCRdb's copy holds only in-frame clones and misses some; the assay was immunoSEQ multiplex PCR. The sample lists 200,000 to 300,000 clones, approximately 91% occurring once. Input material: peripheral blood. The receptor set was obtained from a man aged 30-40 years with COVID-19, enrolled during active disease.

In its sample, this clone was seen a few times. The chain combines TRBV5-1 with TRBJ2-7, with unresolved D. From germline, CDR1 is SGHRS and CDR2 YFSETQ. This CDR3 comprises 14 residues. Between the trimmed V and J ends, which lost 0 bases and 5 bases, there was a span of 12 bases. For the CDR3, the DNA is TGCGCCAGCAGCTTGGATCGACTCCCCGACGAGCAGTACTTC. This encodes CASSLDRLPDEQYF.

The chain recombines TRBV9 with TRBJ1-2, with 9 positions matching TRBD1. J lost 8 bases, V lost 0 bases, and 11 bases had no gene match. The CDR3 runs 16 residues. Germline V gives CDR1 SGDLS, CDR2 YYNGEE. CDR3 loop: CASSVGPAGQGSGYTF. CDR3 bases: TGTGCCAGCAGCGTAGGCCCCGCGGGACAGGGTAGCGGCTACACCTTC.

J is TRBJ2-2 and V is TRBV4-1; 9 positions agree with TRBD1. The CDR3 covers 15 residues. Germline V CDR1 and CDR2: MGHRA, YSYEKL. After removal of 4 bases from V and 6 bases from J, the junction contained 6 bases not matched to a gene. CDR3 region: CASSLRTGDAGELFF. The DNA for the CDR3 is TGCGCCAGCAGCCTAAGGACAGGGGACGCCGGGGAGCTGTTTTTT.

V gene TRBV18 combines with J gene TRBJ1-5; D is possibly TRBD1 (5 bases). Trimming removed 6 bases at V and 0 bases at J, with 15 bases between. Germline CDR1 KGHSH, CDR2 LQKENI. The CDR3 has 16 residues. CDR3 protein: CASSLGAPDSNQPQHF. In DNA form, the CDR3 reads TGTGCCAGCTCCCTAGGGGCTCCTGATAGCAATCAGCCCCAGCATTTT.

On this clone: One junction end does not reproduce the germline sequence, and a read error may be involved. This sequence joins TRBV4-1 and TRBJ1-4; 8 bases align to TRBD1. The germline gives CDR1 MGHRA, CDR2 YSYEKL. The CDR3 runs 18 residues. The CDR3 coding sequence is TGCGCCAGCAGTCAAGATCCAGGGGGCCTTGCAACTAATGAAAAACTGTTTTTT. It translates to CASSQDPGGLATNEKLFF.

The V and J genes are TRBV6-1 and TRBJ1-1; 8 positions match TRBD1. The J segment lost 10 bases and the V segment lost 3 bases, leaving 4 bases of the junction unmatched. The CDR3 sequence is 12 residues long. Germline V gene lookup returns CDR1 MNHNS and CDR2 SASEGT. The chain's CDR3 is CASSEGGQGAFF. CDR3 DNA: TGTGCCAGCAGTGAGGGTGGACAGGGAGCTTTCTTT.

The CDR3 sequence: CASSQDRGNQPQHF. The CDR3 nucleotides read TGTGCCAGCAGTCAAGACAGGGGCAATCAGCCCCAGCATTTT. The chain recombines TRBV2 with TRBJ1-5; 7 positions match TRBD1. Germline V gene data show CDR1 as SNHLY and CDR2 as FYNNEI. V was clipped by 5 bases and J by 2 bases; unmatched bases: 3. The CDR3 sequence is 14 residues long.

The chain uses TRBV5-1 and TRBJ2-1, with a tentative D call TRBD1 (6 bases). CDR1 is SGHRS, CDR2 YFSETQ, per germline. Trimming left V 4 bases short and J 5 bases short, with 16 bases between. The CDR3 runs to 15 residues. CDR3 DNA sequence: TGCGCCAGCAGCGCACAGGGTGTGGTAAACAATGAGCAGTTCTTC. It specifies CASSAQGVVNNEQFF. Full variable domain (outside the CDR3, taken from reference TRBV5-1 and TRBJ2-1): KAGVTQTPRYLIKTRGQQVTLSCSPISGHRSVSWYQQTPGQGLQFLFEYFSETQRNKGNFPGRFSGRQFSNSRSEMNVSTLELGDSALYLCASSAQGVVNNEQFFGPGTRLTVL.

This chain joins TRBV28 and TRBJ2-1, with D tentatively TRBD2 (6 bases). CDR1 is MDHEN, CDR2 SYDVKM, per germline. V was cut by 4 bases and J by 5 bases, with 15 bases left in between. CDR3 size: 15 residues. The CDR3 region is CASSSSTRDHNEQFF. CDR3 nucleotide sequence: TGTGCCAGCAGTTCCTCGACTAGAGACCACAATGAGCAGTTCTTC.

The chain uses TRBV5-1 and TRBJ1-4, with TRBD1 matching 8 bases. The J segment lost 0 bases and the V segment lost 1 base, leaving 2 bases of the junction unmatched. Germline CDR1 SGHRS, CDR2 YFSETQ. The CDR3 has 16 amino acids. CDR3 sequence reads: CASSLQGAPTNEKLFF. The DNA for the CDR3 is TGCGCCAGCAGCTTGCAGGGGGCACCAACTAATGAAAAACTGTTTTTT.

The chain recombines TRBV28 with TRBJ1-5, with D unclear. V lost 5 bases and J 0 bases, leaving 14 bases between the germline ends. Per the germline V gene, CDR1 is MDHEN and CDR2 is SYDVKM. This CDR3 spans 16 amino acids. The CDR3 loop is CASSPPTGYSNQPQHF. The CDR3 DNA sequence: TGTGCCAGCAGTCCGCCCACGGGTTATAGCAATCAGCCCCAGCATTTT.

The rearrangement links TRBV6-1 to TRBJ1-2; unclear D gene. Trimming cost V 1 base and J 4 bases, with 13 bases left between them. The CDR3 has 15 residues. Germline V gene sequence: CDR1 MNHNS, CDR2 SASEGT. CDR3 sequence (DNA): TGTGCCAGCAGTGAAGAGGAACGGGAATTCTATGGCTACACCTTC. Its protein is CASSEEEREFYGYTF.

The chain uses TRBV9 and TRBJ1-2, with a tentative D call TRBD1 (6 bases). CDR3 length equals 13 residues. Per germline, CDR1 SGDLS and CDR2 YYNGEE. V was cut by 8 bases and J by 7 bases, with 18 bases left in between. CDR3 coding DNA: TGTGCCAGTGGGGAAACAGGGCTGGCTGGCTACACCTTC. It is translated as CASGETGLAGYTF.

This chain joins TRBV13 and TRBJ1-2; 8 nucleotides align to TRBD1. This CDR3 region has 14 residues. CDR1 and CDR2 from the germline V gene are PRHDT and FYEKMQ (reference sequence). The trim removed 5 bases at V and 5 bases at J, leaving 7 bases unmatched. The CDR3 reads CASSPPGGGYGYTF. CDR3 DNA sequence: TGTGCCAGCAGCCCCCCAGGGGGCGGGTATGGCTACACCTTC.